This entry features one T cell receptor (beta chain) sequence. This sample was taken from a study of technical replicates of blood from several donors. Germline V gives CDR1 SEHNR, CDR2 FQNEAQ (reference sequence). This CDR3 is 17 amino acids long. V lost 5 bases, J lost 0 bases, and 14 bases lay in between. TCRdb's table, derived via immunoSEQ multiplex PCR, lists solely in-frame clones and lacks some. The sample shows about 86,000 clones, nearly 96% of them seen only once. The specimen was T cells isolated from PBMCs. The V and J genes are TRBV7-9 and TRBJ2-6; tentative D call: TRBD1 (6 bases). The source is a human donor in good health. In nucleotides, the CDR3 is TGTGCCAGCAGCCCCCGGGACATAGGCTCTGGGGCCAACGTCCTGACTTTC. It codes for CASSPRDIGSGANVLTF.